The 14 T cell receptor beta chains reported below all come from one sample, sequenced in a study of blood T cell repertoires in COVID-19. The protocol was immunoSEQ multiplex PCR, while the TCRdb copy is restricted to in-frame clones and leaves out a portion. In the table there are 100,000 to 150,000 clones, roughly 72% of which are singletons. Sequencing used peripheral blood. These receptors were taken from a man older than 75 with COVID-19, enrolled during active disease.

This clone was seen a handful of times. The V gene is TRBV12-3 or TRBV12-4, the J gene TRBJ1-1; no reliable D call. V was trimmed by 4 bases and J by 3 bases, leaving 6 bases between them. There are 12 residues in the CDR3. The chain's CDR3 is CASSSGYTEAFF. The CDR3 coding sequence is TGTGCCAGCAGTTCAGGATACACTGAAGCTTTCTTT.

The CDR3 spells CASSPEQGGGNQPQHF. The CDR3 DNA reads as TGTGCCAGCTCACCGGAGCAGGGTGGAGGCAATCAGCCCCAGCATTTT. This chain uses TRBV18 with TRBJ1-5, with TRBD1 as a possible D gene (5 bases). The CDR3 extends over 16 amino acids. V was shortened by 3 bases and J by 2 bases, with 14 bases between the two germline ends. The germline V gene has CDR1 KGHSH and CDR2 LQKENI. The variable domain in full, completed from reference TRBV18 and TRBJ1-5, reads NAGVMQNPRHLVRRRGQEARLRCSPMKGHSHVYWYRQLPEEGLKFMVYLQKENIIDESGMPKERFSAEFPKEGPSILRIQQVVRGDSAAYFCASSPEQGGGNQPQHFGDGTRLSIL.

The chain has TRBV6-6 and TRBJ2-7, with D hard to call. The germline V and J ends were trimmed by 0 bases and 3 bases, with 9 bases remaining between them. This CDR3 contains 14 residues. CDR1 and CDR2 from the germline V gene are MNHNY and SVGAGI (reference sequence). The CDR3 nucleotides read TGTGCCAGCAGTTACTCGACATTCGGCTACGAGCAGTACTTC. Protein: CASSYSTFGYEQYF.

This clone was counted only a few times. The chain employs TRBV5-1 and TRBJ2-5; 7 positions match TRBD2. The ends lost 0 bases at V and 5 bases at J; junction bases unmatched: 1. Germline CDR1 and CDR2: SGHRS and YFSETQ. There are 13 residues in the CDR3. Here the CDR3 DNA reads TGCGCCAGCAGCTTGGCCGGGGGGGAGACCCAGTACTTC. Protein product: CASSLAGGETQYF.

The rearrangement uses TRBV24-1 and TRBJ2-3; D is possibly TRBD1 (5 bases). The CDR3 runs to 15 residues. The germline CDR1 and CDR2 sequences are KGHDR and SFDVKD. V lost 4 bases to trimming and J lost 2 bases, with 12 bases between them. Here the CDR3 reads CATSDPARATDTQYF. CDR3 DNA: TGTGCCACCAGTGACCCCGCCAGGGCCACAGATACGCAGTATTTT.

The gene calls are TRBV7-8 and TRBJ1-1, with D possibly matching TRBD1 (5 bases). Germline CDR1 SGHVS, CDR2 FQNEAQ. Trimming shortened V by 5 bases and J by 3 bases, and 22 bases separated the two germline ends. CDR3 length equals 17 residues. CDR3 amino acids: CASSPSAGVLGDTEAFF. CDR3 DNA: TGTGCCAGCAGCCCCTCCGCGGGGGTCCTCGGGGACACTGAAGCTTTCTTT.

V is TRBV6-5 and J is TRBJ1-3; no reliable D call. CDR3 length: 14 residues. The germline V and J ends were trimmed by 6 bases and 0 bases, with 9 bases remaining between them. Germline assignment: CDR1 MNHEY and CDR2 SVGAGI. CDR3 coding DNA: TGTGCCAGCAGCGAGGTTTACTCTGGAAACACCATATATTTT. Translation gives CASSEVYSGNTIYF.

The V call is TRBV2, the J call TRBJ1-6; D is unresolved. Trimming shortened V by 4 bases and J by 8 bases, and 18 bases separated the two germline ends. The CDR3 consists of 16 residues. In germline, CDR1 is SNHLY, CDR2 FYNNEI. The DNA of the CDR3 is TGTGCCAGCAGTGGGGAGATTTCTCGGATGGATTCACCCCTCCACTTT. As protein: CASSGEISRMDSPLHF.

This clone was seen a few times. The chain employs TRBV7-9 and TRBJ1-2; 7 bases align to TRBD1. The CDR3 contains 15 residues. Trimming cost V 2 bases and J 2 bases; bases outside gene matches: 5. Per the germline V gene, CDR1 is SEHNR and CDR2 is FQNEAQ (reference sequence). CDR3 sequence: CASSLKGAGNYGYTF. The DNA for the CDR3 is TGTGCCAGCAGCTTAAAGGGGGCGGGGAACTATGGCTACACCTTC.

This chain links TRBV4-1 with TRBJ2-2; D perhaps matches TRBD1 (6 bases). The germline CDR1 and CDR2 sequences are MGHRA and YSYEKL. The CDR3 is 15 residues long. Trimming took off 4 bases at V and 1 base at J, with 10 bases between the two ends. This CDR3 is CASSPGTMNTGELFF. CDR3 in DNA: TGCGCCAGCAGCCCCGGGACAATGAACACCGGGGAGCTGTTTTTT.

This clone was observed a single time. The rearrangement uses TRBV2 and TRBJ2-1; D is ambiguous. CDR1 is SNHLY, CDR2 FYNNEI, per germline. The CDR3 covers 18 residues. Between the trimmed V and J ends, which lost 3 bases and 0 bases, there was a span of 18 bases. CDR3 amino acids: CASSEGRVGFSSYNEQFF. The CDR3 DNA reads TGTGCCAGCAGTGAGGGCAGAGTAGGCTTCAGCTCCTACAATGAGCAGTTCTTC.

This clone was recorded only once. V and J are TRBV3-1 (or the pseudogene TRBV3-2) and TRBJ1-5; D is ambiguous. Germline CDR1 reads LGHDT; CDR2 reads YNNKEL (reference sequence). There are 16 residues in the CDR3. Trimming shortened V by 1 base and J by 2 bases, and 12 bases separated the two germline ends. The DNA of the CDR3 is TGTGCCAGCAGCCAAGGGTCGTTTCGGGGCAATCAGCCCCAGCATTTT. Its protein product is CASSQGSFRGNQPQHF.

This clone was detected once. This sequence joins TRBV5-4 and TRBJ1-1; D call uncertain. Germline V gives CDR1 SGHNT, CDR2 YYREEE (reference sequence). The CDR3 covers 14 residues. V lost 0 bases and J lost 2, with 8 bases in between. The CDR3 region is CASSLDSVNTEAFF. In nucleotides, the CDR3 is TGTGCCAGCAGCTTGGACTCGGTTAACACTGAAGCTTTCTTT.

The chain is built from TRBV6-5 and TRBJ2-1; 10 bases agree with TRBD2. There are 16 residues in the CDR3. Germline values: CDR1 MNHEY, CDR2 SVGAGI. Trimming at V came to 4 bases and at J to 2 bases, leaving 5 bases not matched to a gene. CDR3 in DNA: TGTGCCAGCAGTTTAGAGAGCGGGAGGGCCTACAATGAGCAGTTCTTC. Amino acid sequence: CASSLESGRAYNEQFF.